The 7 T cell receptor beta chains below all came from one sample that was sequenced in a study of T cells after yellow fever vaccination. MiXCR, run by TCRdb on the 5' RACE reads, gives a single entry per CDR3 protein. The sample lists about 340,000 distinct CDR3 sequences, around 13% occurring once. The sequenced sample was CD4+ T cells sorted from PBMCs, obtained 15 days after the yellow fever booster vaccination. Receptors were obtained from a man aged 18 to 29 who received the YFV17D yellow fever vaccine.

This clonotype was counted between two and nine times. The chain carries TRBV14 and TRBJ2-7; D might be TRBD1 (6 bases). Trimming took 1 base from V and 0 from J, leaving 7 bases between them. The CDR3 totals 14 residues. Germline V lookup: CDR1 SGHDN, CDR2 FVKESK. CDR3 DNA sequence: TGTGCCAGCAGCCAAGTGGGGGCCTCCTACGAGCAGTACTTC. This gives the protein CASSQVGASYEQYF.

J is TRBJ2-7 and V is TRBV6-5; 10 nucleotides match TRBD1. Germline V lookup: CDR1 MNHEY, CDR2 SVGAGI. CDR3 length: 14 residues. V lost 6 bases, J lost 5 bases, and 7 bases stayed unmatched. As DNA, the CDR3 is TGTGCCAGCAGCCCCGGGACAGGGGTGAACGAGCAGTACTTC. Its translation is CASSPGTGVNEQYF.

This clonotype showed up just a few times. The V call is TRBV18, the J call TRBJ2-2; D unresolved. The CDR3 has 15 amino acids. Trimming pared 4 bases from V and 5 bases from J, leaving 14 bases between. Germline loops: CDR1 KGHSH, CDR2 LQKENI. The CDR3 reads CASSLGTDGTGELFF. For the CDR3, the DNA is TGTGCCAGCTCACTGGGAACGGACGGGACCGGGGAGCTGTTTTTT.

This clonotype was detected many times. The V call is TRBV4-2, the J call TRBJ2-3; a weak D match, TRBD2 (7 bases). With 1 base removed from V and 4 bases from J, the gap between germline ends came to 15 bases. Germline V gene sequence: CDR1 LGHNA, CDR2 YNFKEQ. This CDR3 is 16 amino acids long. CDR3 region: CASSQGEGGVADTQYF. CDR3 sequence (DNA): TGTGCCAGCAGCCAAGGGGAGGGGGGAGTAGCAGATACGCAGTATTTT.

The V gene is TRBV3-1, the J gene TRBJ2-7, with TRBD2 matching over 8 bases. The CDR3 covers 15 residues. Germline trimming cut 4 bases from V and 5 bases from J; bases unmatched to any gene: 10. Germline CDR1 is LGHDT and CDR2 is YNNKEL (reference sequence). The CDR3 DNA is TGTGCCAGCAGCCGTAGCGGGATGGGGGGCGACGAGCAGTACTTC. It encodes CASSRSGMGGDEQYF.

This clonotype was seen more than once but under ten times. The chain is built from TRBV12-3 or TRBV12-4 and TRBJ1-4; D might be TRBD1 (5 bases). The CDR3 is made up of 14 amino acids. Trimming shortened V by 6 bases and J by 5 bases, and 13 bases separated the two germline ends. The CDR3 spells CASSPTGTNEKLFF. The CDR3 DNA is TGTGCCAGCAGCCCTACCGGGACGAATGAAAAACTGTTTTTT.

J is TRBJ2-3 and V is TRBV7-2; possibly TRBD1 for D (6 bases). This CDR3 region has 13 residues. V dropped 4 bases and J dropped 5 bases, with 10 bases sitting between them. Per the germline V gene, CDR1 is SGHTA and CDR2 is FQGNSA. CDR3 coding DNA: TGTGCCAGCAGCTGGGGGCCCTTAGATACGCAGTATTTT. Its translation: CASSWGPLDTQYF.